This entry features one T cell receptor (beta chain) sequence. Its antigen is as yet unknown. These data come from a study of response to subunit inactivated influenza vaccine. The study's findings and limits: That few new T cells are recruited by each seasonal influenza vaccination was the authors' suggestion.

TCRdb re-analysed the RT-PCR reads in MiXCR, keeping a single row per CDR3 protein. The sample yields about 500,000 distinct CDR3 sequences, more than 15% seen once. The CDR3 contains 14 residues. Germline CDR1 reads MNHNS; CDR2 reads SASEGT. The germline V and J ends were trimmed by 6 bases and 2 bases, with 12 bases remaining between them. The receptor was isolated from a man between 50 and 70 years old who received an inactivated influenza vaccine. Here the sequenced sample was CD4+ T cells sorted from PBMCs, taken around 25 months after vaccination. The chain employs TRBV6-1 and TRBJ2-3; maybe TRBD1 (5 bases). CDR3 sequence reads: CASSRQPFTDTQYF. CDR3 nucleotides: TGTGCCAGCAGCAGACAGCCTTTCACAGATACGCAGTATTTT.